This is a list of T cell receptor beta chains from one sample in a study of human T cells and chemical hapten exposure. TCRdb re-derived calls from the RACE reads in MiXCR, one entry per CDR3 protein. The sample gives roughly 380,000 distinct CDR3 sequences, nearly 5% of which show up once; about 2.2% is in the top ten. This material consisted of whole blood, taken in connection with sensitization to the hapten diphenylcyclopropenone (DPC). These receptors were collected from a woman between 50 and 59 years old with alopecia areata. Some clones in this sample may be carry-over from other donors' samples. Both conserved end residues are part of each CDR3. The D gene is left open where the match is weak. Size is stated for part of the rows, as once, few or many counts, or as a class when the clone is expanded.

j_call clone_size d_call v_call cdr3_aa cdr3_nt
TRBJ1-1 NA TRBD1 TRBV7-2 CASSLGQFNTEAFF TGTGCCAGCAGCTTGGGACAGTTTAACACTGAAGCTTTCTTT
TRBJ1-1 many TRBD1 TRBV6-5 CASSYSGQGAGAFF TGTGCCAGCAGTTACTCGGGACAGGGGGCGGGAGCTTTCTTT
TRBJ2-3 many NA TRBV6-5 CASSWRGGTDTQYF TGTGCCAGCAGTTGGAGGGGGGGCACAGATACGCAGTATTTT
TRBJ2-3 many NA TRBV9 CASSVVGDTQYF TGTGCCAGCAGCGTAGTGGGAGATACGCAGTATTTT
TRBJ2-3 many TRBD2 TRBV20-1 CSAGEGGGANTQYF TGCAGTGCTGGCGAGGGCGGGGGGGCAAATACGCAGTATTTT
TRBJ2-7 many NA TRBV6-2/TRBV6-3 CASSYEPSKTFYEQYF TGTGCCAGCAGTTACGAACCTAGCAAAACGTTCTACGAGCAGTACTTC
TRBJ1-1 many TRBD1 TRBV15 CATSRDRRTEAFF TGTGCCACCAGCCGGGACAGGCGGACTGAAGCTTTCTTT
TRBJ2-3 NA TRBD2 TRBV28 CASSPGTSGRGGTDTQYF TGTGCCAGCAGCCCCGGGACTAGCGGGAGAGGGGGCACAGATACGCAGTATTTT
TRBJ2-7 NA TRBD2 TRBV29-1 CSVEWGSGRAGEQYF TGCAGCGTTGAGTGGGGTAGCGGGAGGGCCGGCGAGCAGTACTTC
TRBJ1-1 few NA TRBV2 CASSVQENTEAFF TGTGCCAGCAGTGTTCAGGAGAACACTGAAGCTTTCTTT
TRBJ2-7 many NA TRBV5-6 CASSAGQLNSYEQYF TGTGCCAGCAGCGCGGGACAGCTCAACTCCTACGAGCAGTACTTC
TRBJ2-7 many TRBD2 TRBV12-3/TRBV12-4 CASSSGLAGVKQYF TGTGCCAGCAGTTCAGGACTAGCGGGAGTCAAGCAGTACTTC
TRBJ2-3 many TRBD2 TRBV12-3/TRBV12-4 CASSLLTSGRPFTDTQYF TGTGCCAGCAGTTTGCTGACTAGCGGGAGGCCCTTCACAGATACGCAGTATTTT
TRBJ2-1 NA NA TRBV6-5 CASSYSFGSSYNEQFF TGTGCCAGCAGTTACTCTTTCGGGAGCTCCTACAATGAGCAGTTCTTC
TRBJ2-7 NA TRBD1 TRBV7-9 CASSLEGGRYEQYF TGTGCCAGCAGCTTAGAAGGGGGCCGCTACGAGCAGTACTTC
TRBJ2-7 many NA TRBV29-1 CSVGLAPDLSSYEQYF TGCAGCGTTGGCCTGGCACCGGATTTAAGCTCCTACGAGCAGTACTTC
TRBJ1-2 NA NA TRBV4-1 CASSQGPSINYGYTF TGCGCCAGCAGCCAAGGCCCTAGCATTAACTATGGCTACACCTTC
TRBJ2-1 NA NA TRBV20-1 CSAIRSASYNEQFF TGCAGTGCTATAAGAAGCGCATCCTACAATGAGCAGTTCTTC
TRBJ2-7 NA NA TRBV10-3 CAISDTRYEQYF TGTGCCATCAGCGATACACGCTACGAGCAGTACTTC
TRBJ2-5 many TRBD1 TRBV29-1 CSVDDRGETQYF TGCAGCGTTGATGACAGGGGAGAGACCCAGTACTTC
TRBJ2-4 many NA TRBV28 CASSGVGVAKNIQYF TGTGCCAGCAGTGGGGTAGGGGTGGCCAAAAACATTCAGTACTTC
TRBJ2-5 few TRBD2 TRBV6-2/TRBV6-3 CASSYSTGLAPETQYF TGTGCCAGCAGTTACTCGACGGGACTAGCCCCAGAGACCCAGTACTTC
TRBJ2-6 few NA TRBV7-2 CASSPWSVSGANVLTF TGTGCCAGCAGCCCGTGGAGTGTCTCTGGGGCCAACGTCCTGACTTTC
TRBJ1-2 NA TRBD1 TRBV13 CASSLPAPGQGASYDGYTF TGTGCCAGCAGCTTACCAGCACCGGGACAGGGGGCGTCGTACGATGGCTACACCTTC
TRBJ2-1 many TRBD2 TRBV6-5 CASTVLAGVYNEQFF TGTGCCAGCACCGTACTAGCGGGAGTGTACAATGAGCAGTTCTTC
TRBJ2-2 many NA TRBV9 CASSGSNTGELFF TGTGCCAGCAGCGGATCGAACACCGGGGAGCTGTTTTTT
TRBJ2-5 NA NA TRBV25-1 CASSESTSWRETQYF TGTGCCAGCAGTGAATCTACTAGCTGGAGAGAGACCCAGTACTTC
TRBJ1-1 many NA TRBV15 CATSTGTTEAFF TGTGCCACCAGCACAGGGACCACTGAAGCTTTCTTT
TRBJ1-4 many NA TRBV11-3 CASSLDRGEELFF TGTGCCAGCAGCTTAGACAGGGGAGAGGAACTGTTTTTT
TRBJ2-3 many TRBD2 TRBV18 CASSPPTSRDTQYF TGTGCCAGCTCACCACCGACTAGCAGAGATACGCAGTATTTT
TRBJ1-5 NA NA TRBV7-9 CASSFTGTGISNQPQHF TGTGCCAGCAGCTTTACCGGGACGGGGATTTCCAATCAGCCCCAGCATTTT
TRBJ1-5 NA TRBD1 TRBV29-1 CSVEDSGTGGNQPQHF TGCAGCGTTGAAGATTCGGGGACAGGAGGCAATCAGCCCCAGCATTTT
TRBJ2-1 few NA TRBV7-8 CASSPTGRGYEQFF TGTGCCAGCAGCCCCACGGGACGCGGGTATGAGCAGTTCTTC
TRBJ2-2 many TRBD1 TRBV29-1 CSVGRTGNTGELFF TGCAGCGTGGGACGGACAGGGAACACCGGGGAGCTGTTTTTT
TRBJ1-1 many NA TRBV2 CASSVGGFAEAFF TGTGCCAGCAGTGTTGGGGGGTTCGCTGAAGCTTTCTTT
TRBJ2-6 many TRBD2 TRBV6-5 CASSYSRTAGATGANVLTF TGTGCCAGCAGTTACTCCCGAACAGCGGGAGCTACAGGGGCCAACGTCCTGACTTTC
TRBJ1-5 few NA TRBV20-1 CSARTPASNQPQHF TGCAGTGCTAGGACACCCGCTAGCAATCAGCCCCAGCATTTT
TRBJ1-2 NA NA TRBV11-2 CASSLDREGYGYTF TGTGCCAGCAGCTTAGACAGGGAGGGCTATGGCTACACCTTC
TRBJ2-7 few TRBD2 TRBV20-1 CSANPTSGGEEQYF TGCAGTGCCAATCCGACTAGCGGGGGCGAGGAGCAGTACTTC
TRBJ2-3 many NA TRBV27 CASSFLVRSGSDTQYF TGTGCCAGCAGTTTCCTCGTTCGATCTGGTTCAGATACGCAGTATTTT
TRBJ1-1 many NA TRBV29-1 CSARPPAMNTEAFF TGCAGCGCCCGGCCCCCAGCGATGAACACTGAAGCTTTCTTT
TRBJ1-5 many NA TRBV7-2 CASSLLGDQPQHF TGTGCCAGCAGTTTACTAGGGGATCAGCCCCAGCATTTT
TRBJ2-5 NA NA TRBV19 CASRSRGFQETQYF TGTGCCAGTAGGTCACGGGGCTTCCAAGAGACCCAGTACTTC